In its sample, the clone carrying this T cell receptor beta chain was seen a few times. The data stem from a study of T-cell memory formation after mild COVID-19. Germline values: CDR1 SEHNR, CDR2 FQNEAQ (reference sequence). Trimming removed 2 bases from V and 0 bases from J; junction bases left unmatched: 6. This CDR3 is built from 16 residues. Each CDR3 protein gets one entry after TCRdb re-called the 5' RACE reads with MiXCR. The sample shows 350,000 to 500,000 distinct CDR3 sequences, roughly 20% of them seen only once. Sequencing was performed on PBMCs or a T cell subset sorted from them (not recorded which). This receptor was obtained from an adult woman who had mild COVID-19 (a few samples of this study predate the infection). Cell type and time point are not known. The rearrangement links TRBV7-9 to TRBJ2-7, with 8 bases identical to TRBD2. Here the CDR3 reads CASSLPAGTSSYEQYF. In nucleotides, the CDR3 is TGTGCCAGCAGCTTACCCGCGGGGACTAGCTCCTACGAGCAGTACTTC.